This is a list of T cell receptor beta chains from one sample in a study of post-analysis software for immune sequencing data. TCRdb re-called the PCR reads with MiXCR, one entry per CDR3 protein. The sample has approximately 770,000 distinct CDR3 sequences; about 43% are singletons. Sequenced: blood. These receptors were collected from a girl between 5 and 17 years old with multiple sclerosis. CDR3s include the opening cysteine and the closing phenylalanine or tryptophan. Expanded clones get a size class; other rows say once, few or many, or leave the size out.

CSASRQGGQPQHF TRBV20-1 few
CAGSLGGGQVYGYTF TRBV7-9 -
CASSLASGMTDTQYF TRBV5-1 few
CASSRPTSGRLETQYF TRBV7-9 -
CATSRRKLAGVGSYEQYF TRBV15 few
CASSQDVGAGGRNGYTF TRBV4-3 -
CASRPRTRSSTDTQYF TRBV5-1 -
CASRRGGSDNEQFF TRBV5-1 few
CSARYGREKDTQYF TRBV20-1 -
CASSPGSGETQFF TRBV4-2 once
CSAEGLAGGHTPYNEQFF TRBV29-1 few
CASSHGGAQETQYF TRBV6-6 -
CASSLVDGGDLGSYEQYF TRBV7-9 -
CSATPTSGNNEQFF TRBV20-1 -
CASSLFRGILDTGELFF TRBV5-1 -
CASSSIEAFF TRBV7-2 -
CASSQDLSSYGYTF TRBV3-1 -
CASSPLGFEQYF TRBV5-1 -
CSATSLAASTDTQYF TRBV20-1 -
CATSRSPPYEQYF TRBV15 -
CVSSVRVAARDYGYTF TRBV6-1 -
CASRHGGTGANVLTF TRBV28 few
CASSQGTGTDTQYF TRBV4-1 -
CASSSSPPPGEQYF TRBV11-3 -
CSARGLEGSSQETQYF TRBV20-1 few
CASRFSGPYNEQFF TRBV6-5 -
CASSQDPGRATGGYTF TRBV3-1 -
CASRGPVLSSYEQYF TRBV2 once
CASSYGGSEFF TRBV6-6 -
CAGTQGRASFYEQYF TRBV7-2 -
CASSLGLGYQETQYF TRBV3-1 -
CASSPGTGPNTEAFF TRBV6-2/TRBV6-3 few
CAGNAAGEETQYF TRBV12-3/TRBV12-4 once
CASRGLLPSGELFF TRBV12-3/TRBV12-4 few
CASSSHSGGGYGYTF TRBV7-9 -
CAIGGGFNEQFF TRBV10-3 few
CASSELDSPWSYTF TRBV6-1 -
CASSELAQETQYF TRBV25-1 few
CASSPSGGGPTYEQYF TRBV12-3/TRBV12-4 few
CASRADRMGDYEQYF TRBV12-3/TRBV12-4 -
CASSLPPGLAGGEQYF TRBV28 -
CSARGGQSDTEAFF TRBV20-1 few
CASGPTYSNTQYF TRBV11-3 -
CATSRQTGGRETQYF TRBV15 -
CASSASRDITMNTEAFF TRBV7-9 -
CASSTFGQASGLPLHF TRBV6-5 few
CSARDFTSGSLSDTQYF TRBV20-1 -
CASSQRGRLDNEQFF TRBV7-8 once
CASSLGAGRHSASYNEQFF TRBV7-8 few
CATSGWPRGGTDTQYF TRBV24-1 -
CSASATSGPTDTQYF TRBV20-1 few
CASSLGRFNQPQHF TRBV7-2 -
CAISRDERYEQYF TRBV10-3 -
CSVEGQGSSYNEQFF TRBV29-1 -